This TCR beta chain was found in a study of regulatory T cells in long-lasting Graves disease. The TCR beta library used iRepertoire HTBI primers with Arm-PCR amplification of CDR3. Using its own MiXCR run on the multiplex PCR reads, TCRdb lists one record per CDR3 protein. Counted here are approximately 290,000 distinct CDR3 sequences, around 23% occurring once; the ten biggest clones make up roughly 50%. Whole-study results and caveats: Repertoires from persistent disease leaned toward TRBV28, TRBJ1-2 and TRBJ2-5.

CDR3 size: 15 residues. V was pared by 3 bases and J by 1 base, with 13 bases between. The time point: persistent/refractory GD, antithyroid drugs over 5 years with positive TRAb. Isolated PBMC RNA provided the starting material for the TCR library. This clonotype was detected ten times or more. Its antigen is currently unknown. The chain recombines TRBV12-3 or TRBV12-4 with TRBJ2-7; possible D gene TRBD1, 5 bases. The TCR comes from a female donor with Graves disease. This specimen was peripheral blood mononuclear cells (PBMCs), taken when the disease was refractory, from a patient treated with antithyroid drugs. The CDR3 DNA sequence: TGTGCCAGCAGTTTCATGCAGGGAATATCCTACGAGCAGTACTTC. Translation: CASSFMQGISYEQYF.